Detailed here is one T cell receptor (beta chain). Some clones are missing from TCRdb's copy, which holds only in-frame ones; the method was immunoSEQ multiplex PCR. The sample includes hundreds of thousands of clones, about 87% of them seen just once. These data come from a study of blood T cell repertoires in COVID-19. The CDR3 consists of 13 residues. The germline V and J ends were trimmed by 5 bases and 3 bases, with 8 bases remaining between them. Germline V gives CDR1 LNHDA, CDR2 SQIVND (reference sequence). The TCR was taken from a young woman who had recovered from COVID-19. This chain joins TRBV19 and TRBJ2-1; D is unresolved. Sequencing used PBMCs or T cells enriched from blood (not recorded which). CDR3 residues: CASSLRIYNEQFF. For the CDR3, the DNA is TGTGCCAGTAGTCTAAGAATCTACAATGAGCAGTTCTTC.